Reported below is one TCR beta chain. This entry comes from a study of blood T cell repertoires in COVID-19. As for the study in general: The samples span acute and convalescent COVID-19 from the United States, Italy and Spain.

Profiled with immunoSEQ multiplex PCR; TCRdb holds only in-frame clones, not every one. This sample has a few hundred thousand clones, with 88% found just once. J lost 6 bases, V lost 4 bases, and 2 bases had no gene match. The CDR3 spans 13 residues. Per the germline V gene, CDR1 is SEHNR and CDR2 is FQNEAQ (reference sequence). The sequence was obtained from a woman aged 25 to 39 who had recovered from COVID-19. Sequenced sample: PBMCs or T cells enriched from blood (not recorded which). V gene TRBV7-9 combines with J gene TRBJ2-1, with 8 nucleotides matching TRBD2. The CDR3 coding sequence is TGTGCCAGCAGCTCCCGGGGGGGCAATGAGCAGTTCTTC. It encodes CASSSRGGNEQFF.